This T cell receptor beta chain originates from a study of T cells expressing NK-cell markers. Study summary: According to the study, TCR beta repertoires originated from sorted CD3+CD56+NKG2C+, CD3+CD56+NKG2C- and CD3+CD56-NKG2C+ T cells. Sequencing covered eight donors, seven HCMV-seropositive and one seronegative. Notes on the study in general: These same clonotypes (in four donors) also led the CD3+CD56-NKG2C+ fraction.

TCR beta cDNA was generated via 5'RACE template switching incorporating UMIs. TCRdb reprocessed the 5' RACE reads, keeping one entry per CDR3 protein, no DNA. The record lists a few hundred thousand distinct CDR3 sequences, of which the ten most abundant hold around 5.3%. Concerning this clonotype itself: What it binds is unknown.

CDR3 size: 14 residues. Germline CDR1 is LGHNA and CDR2 is YNFKEQ. The gene calls are TRBV4-2 and TRBJ1-2; there is no DNA to check the TCRdb D call of TRBD1. Sequencing input: blood T cells: a sorted CD56 or NKG2C T cell subset, CD4+ or CD8+ T cells, or bulk PBMC T cells (not recorded which). The origin of this receptor is a man between 18 and 69 years old in good health. CDR3: CASSLGQEENGYTF.